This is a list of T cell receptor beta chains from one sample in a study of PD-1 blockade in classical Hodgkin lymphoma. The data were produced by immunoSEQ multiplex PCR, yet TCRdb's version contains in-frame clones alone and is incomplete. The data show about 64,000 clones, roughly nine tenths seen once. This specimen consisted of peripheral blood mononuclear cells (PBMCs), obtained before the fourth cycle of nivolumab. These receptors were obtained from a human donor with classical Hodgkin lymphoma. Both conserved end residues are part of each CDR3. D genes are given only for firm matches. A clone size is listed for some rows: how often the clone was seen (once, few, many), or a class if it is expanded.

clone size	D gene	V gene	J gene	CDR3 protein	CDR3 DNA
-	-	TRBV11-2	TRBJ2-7	CASSSMRYEQYF	TGTGCCAGCAGCAGTATGAGGTACGAGCAGTACTTC
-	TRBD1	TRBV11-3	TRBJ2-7	CASSRQGSYEQYF	TGTGCCAGCAGCCGACAGGGCTCCTACGAGCAGTACTTC
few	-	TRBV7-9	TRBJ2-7	CASSGYPYEQYF	TGTGCCAGCAGCGGCTACCCATACGAGCAGTACTTC
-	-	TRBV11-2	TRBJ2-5	CASSLPSYPQETQYF	TGTGCCAGCAGCTTACCTAGCTACCCACAAGAGACCCAGTACTTC
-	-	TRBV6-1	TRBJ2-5	CASSEAPRGQETQYF	TGTGCCAGCAGTGAAGCGCCCAGGGGCCAAGAGACCCAGTACTTC
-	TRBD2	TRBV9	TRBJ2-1	CASSVGLANSYNEQFF	TGTGCCAGCAGCGTAGGACTAGCAAACTCCTACAATGAGCAGTTCTTC
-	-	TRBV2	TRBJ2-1	CASSEDSSSYNEQFF	TGTGCCAGCAGTGAAGACAGTAGCTCCTACAATGAGCAGTTCTTC
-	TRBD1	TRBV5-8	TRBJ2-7	CASSLNLQGAGYEQYF	TGTGCCAGCAGCTTGAACCTACAGGGGGCCGGGTACGAGCAGTACTTC
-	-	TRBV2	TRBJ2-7	CASSPGASSYEQYF	TGTGCCAGCTCTCCGGGGGCCTCATCTTACGAGCAGTACTTC
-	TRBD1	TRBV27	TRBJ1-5	CATTGTGDGQPQHF	TGTGCCACGACCGGGACAGGGGACGGTCAGCCCCAGCATTTT
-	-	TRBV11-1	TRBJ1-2	CASSFIRGGGGYTF	TGTGCCAGCAGCTTCATCAGGGGAGGCGGTGGCTACACCTTC
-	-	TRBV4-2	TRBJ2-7	CASSKDRPAEQYF	TGTGCCAGCAGCAAAGACCGACCAGCCGAGCAGTACTTC
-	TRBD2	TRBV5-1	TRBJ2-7	CASSLKPGLGGYEQYF	TGCGCCAGCAGCTTAAAACCGGGACTAGGAGGGTACGAGCAGTACTTC
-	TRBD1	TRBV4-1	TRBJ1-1	CASSPRDRVFGENTEAFF	TGCGCCAGCAGCCCCCGGGACAGGGTGTTTGGCGAGAACACTGAAGCTTTCTTT
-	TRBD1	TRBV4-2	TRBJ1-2	CASSQVGQGDYGYTF	TGTGCCAGCAGCCAAGTGGGACAGGGAGACTATGGCTACACCTTC
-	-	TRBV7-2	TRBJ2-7	CASSSAGADAYEQYF	TGTGCCAGCAGCTCGGCGGGGGCGGACGCCTACGAGCAGTACTTC
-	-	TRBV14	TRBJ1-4	CASSKVQNPEKLFF	TGTGCCAGCAGTAAAGTTCAAAACCCCGAAAAACTGTTTTTT
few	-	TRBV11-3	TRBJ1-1	CASSRGMNTEAFF	TGTGCCAGCAGCCGGGGTATGAACACTGAAGCTTTCTTT
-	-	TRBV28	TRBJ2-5	CASRSTGRGRETQYF	TGTGCCAGCAGAAGTACAGGGAGGGGGCGAGAGACCCAGTACTTC
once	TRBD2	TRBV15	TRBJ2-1	CATSRDRGGSYNEQFF	TGTGCCACCAGCAGAGATCGCGGGGGTTCCTACAATGAGCAGTTCTTC
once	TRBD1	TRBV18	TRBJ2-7	CASSTSTGGDRFEQYF	TGTGCCAGCTCAACGTCTACAGGGGGCGACCGCTTCGAGCAGTACTTC
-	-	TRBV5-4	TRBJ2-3	CASSLGRAFTDTQYF	TGTGCCAGCAGCTTGGGGCGGGCCTTCACAGATACGCAGTATTTT
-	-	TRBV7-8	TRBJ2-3	CASSYRQATDTQYF	TGTGCCAGCAGTTATCGACAAGCCACAGATACGCAGTATTTT
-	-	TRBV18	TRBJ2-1	CASSNGGGEQFF	TGTGCCAGCTCAAACGGAGGGGGTGAGCAGTTCTTC
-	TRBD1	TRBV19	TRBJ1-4	CASSIRGQEFATNEKLFF	TGTGCCAGTAGTATAAGGGGACAGGAATTTGCAACTAATGAAAAACTGTTTTTT
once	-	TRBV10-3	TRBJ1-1	CAIRPEWRNTEAFF	TGTGCCATCAGGCCAGAGTGGAGGAACACTGAAGCTTTCTTT
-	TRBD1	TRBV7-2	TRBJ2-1	CASRQNRGSYNEQFF	TGTGCCAGCAGACAGAACAGGGGCTCCTACAATGAGCAGTTCTTC
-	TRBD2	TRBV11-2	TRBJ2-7	CASSLAWGLAHYEQYF	TGTGCCAGCAGCTTAGCTTGGGGACTAGCGCACTACGAGCAGTACTTC